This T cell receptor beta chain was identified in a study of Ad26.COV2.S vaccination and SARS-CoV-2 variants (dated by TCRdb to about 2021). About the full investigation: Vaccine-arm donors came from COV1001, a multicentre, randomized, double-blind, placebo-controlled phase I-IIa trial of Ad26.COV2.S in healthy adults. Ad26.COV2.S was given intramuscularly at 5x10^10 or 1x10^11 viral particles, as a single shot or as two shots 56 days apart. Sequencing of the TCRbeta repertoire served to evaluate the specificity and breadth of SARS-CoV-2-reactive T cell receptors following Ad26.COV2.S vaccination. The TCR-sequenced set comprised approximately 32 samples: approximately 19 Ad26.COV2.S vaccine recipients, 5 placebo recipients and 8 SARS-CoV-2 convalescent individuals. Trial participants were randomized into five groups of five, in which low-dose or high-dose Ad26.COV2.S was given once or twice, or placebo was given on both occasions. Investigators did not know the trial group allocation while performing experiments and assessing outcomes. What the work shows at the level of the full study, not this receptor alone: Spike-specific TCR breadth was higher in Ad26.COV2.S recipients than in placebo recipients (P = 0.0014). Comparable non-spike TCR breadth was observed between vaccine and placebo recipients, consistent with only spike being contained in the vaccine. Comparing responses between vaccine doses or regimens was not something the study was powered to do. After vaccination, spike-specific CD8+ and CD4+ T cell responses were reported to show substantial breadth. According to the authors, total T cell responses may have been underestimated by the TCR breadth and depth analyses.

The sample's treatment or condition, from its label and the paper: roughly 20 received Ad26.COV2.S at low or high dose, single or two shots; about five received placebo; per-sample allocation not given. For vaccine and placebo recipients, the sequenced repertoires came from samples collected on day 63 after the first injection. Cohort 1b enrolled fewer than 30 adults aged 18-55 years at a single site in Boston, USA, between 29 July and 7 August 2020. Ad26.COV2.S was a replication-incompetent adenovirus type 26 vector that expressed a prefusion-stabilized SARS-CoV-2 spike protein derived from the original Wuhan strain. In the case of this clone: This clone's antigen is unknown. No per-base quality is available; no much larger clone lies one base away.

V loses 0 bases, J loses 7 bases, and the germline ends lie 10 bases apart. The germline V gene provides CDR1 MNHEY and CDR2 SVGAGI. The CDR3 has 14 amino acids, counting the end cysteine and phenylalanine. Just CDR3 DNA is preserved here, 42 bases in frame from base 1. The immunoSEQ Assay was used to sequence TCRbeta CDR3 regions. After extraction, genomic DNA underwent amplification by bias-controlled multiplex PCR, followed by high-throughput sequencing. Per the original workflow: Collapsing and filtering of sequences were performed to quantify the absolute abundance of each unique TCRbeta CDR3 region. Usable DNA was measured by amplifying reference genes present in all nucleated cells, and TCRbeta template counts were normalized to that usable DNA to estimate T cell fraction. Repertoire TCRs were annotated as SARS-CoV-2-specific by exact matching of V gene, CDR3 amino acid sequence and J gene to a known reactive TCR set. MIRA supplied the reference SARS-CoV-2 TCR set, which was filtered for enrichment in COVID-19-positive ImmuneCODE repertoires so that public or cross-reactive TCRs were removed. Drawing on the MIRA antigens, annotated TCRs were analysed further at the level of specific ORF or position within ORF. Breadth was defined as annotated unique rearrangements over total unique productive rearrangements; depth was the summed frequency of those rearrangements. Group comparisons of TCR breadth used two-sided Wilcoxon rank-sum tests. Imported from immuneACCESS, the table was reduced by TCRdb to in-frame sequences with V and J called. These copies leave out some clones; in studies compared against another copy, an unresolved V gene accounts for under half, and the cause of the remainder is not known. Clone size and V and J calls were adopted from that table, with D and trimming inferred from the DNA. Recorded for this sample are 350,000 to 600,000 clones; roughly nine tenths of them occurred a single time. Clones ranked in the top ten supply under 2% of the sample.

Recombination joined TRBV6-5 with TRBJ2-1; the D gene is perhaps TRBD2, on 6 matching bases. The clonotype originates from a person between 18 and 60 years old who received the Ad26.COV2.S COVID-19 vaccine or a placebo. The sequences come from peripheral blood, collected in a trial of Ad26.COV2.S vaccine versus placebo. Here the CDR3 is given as CASSYSGGLNEQFF. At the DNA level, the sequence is TGTGCCAGCAGTTACTCGGGGGGTTTGAATGAGCAGTTCTTC.